Shown below are 14 T cell receptor beta chains from a single sample sequenced in a study of Ad26.COV2.S vaccination and SARS-CoV-2 variants. The data were produced by immunoSEQ multiplex PCR, yet TCRdb's version contains in-frame clones alone and is incomplete. The table includes some 480,000 clones, 87% detected once. As for treatment: 15 to 20 received Ad26.COV2.S at low or high dose, single or two shots; five or six received placebo; per-sample allocation not given. Sampling happened 63 days after the first vaccine or placebo injection. The material was peripheral blood, obtained in a trial of Ad26.COV2.S vaccine versus placebo. Every receptor here comes from a person between 18 and 60 years old who received the Ad26.COV2.S COVID-19 vaccine or a placebo.

J is TRBJ1-1 and V is TRBV10-3; D perhaps matches TRBD1 (5 bases). From germline, CDR1 is ENHRY and CDR2 SYGVKD. With 0 bases removed from V and 2 bases from J, the gap between germline ends came to 13 bases. This CDR3 contains 16 residues. CDR3 sequence reads: CAISESRGKLNTEAFF. The CDR3 DNA reads as TGTGCCATCAGTGAGTCGAGGGGAAAGCTAAACACTGAAGCTTTCTTT.

This chain uses TRBV30 with TRBJ1-4; D is unresolved. Trimming removed 2 bases at V and 8 bases at J, with 18 bases between. The CDR3 totals 15 residues. The germline CDR1 and CDR2 sequences are GTSNPN and SVGIG (reference sequence). CDR3 sequence reads: CAWSPPAIGDEKLFF. The CDR3 DNA is TGTGCCTGGAGTCCACCCGCCATCGGAGACGAAAAACTGTTTTTT.

The chain links TRBV6-2 or TRBV6-3 to TRBJ2-1; D is tentatively TRBD1 or TRBD2 (5 bases each). CDR1 is MNHEY and CDR2 is SVGEGT in the germline V gene. The ends were cut back, 6 bases at V and 4 bases at J, with 16 bases in the middle. The CDR3 runs to 15 residues. CDR3 in amino acids: CASSRAGGQYNEQFF. In DNA form, the CDR3 reads TGTGCCAGCAGCCGGGCTGGAGGACAATACAATGAGCAGTTCTTC.

V usage is TRBV15 and J usage is TRBJ2-5; no definite D call. The CDR3 length is 12 residues. Germline assignment: CDR1 LNHNV and CDR2 YYDKDF (reference sequence). V lost 2 bases and J lost 2, with 3 bases in between. The CDR3 coding sequence is TGTGCCACCAGCAGAATTCAAGAGACCCAGTACTTC. It encodes CATSRIQETQYF.

The chain couples TRBV7-2 to TRBJ2-2, with 9 bases identical to TRBD1. CDR1 is SGHTA and CDR2 is FQGNSA in the germline V gene. The CDR3 sequence is 19 residues long. V gave up 1 base and J gave up 4 bases; unmatched junction bases: 13. Written as DNA, the CDR3 is TGTGCCAGCAGCTTAGGTACAGGGGGCGTTACAACGAGCACCGGGGAGCTGTTTTTT. Translated, it gives CASSLGTGGVTTSTGELFF.

The rearrangement uses TRBV2 and TRBJ2-3; 9 bases agree with TRBD2. This CDR3 contains 15 residues. The V gene end was trimmed by 8 bases and the J gene end by 3 bases; junction bases not matched to a gene: 9. Germline CDR1 reads SNHLY; CDR2 reads FYNNEI. This CDR3 is CASGVAGAGTDTQYF. CDR3 coding DNA: TGTGCCAGCGGAGTAGCGGGAGCCGGTACAGATACGCAGTATTTT.

The rearrangement uses TRBV12-3 or TRBV12-4 and TRBJ2-7; 7 nucleotides line up with TRBD2. J lost 3 bases, V lost 5 bases, and 4 bases had no gene match. The CDR3 runs 13 residues. Here the CDR3 DNA reads TGTGCCAGCAGTCAAGCTAGCGGCTACGAGCAGTACTTC. Amino acids: CASSQASGYEQYF.

The rearrangement uses TRBV11-3 and TRBJ2-7; 7 nucleotides line up with TRBD2. Per germline, CDR1 SGHNT and CDR2 YENEEA. Trimming at V came to 1 base and at J to 5 bases, leaving 8 bases not matched to a gene. This CDR3 contains 15 residues. Here the CDR3 DNA reads TGTGCCAGCAGCTTAGGTTTCGGGACTATTGACGAGCAGTACTTC. Amino acid sequence: CASSLGFGTIDEQYF.

The genes are TRBV6-5 and TRBJ1-2; weak D call: TRBD1 (6 bases). This CDR3 has 15 residues. Trimming removed 6 bases at V and 0 bases at J, with 14 bases between. Germline loops: CDR1 MNHEY, CDR2 SVGAGI. The CDR3 spells CASSSGQNTNYGYTF. CDR3 DNA: TGTGCCAGCAGCTCCGGACAGAATACTAACTATGGCTACACCTTC.

V usage is TRBV5-4 and J usage is TRBJ1-1; no definite D call. The V end was cut by 0 bases, the J end by 0 bases, with 9 bases between. CDR3 length: 15 residues. CDR1 and CDR2 (germline): SGHNT, YYREEE (reference sequence). The DNA for the CDR3 is TGTGCCAGCAGCTTGGCCCCGGGAATGAACACTGAAGCTTTCTTT. Translated, it gives CASSLAPGMNTEAFF.

The gene calls are TRBV5-1 and TRBJ1-2; TRBD1 matches 7 bases. Germline values: CDR1 SGHRS, CDR2 YFSETQ. J lost 2 bases, V lost 4 bases, and 2 bases had no gene match. This CDR3 has 13 residues. CDR3 nucleotides: TGCGCCAGCAGCCGGGGACAGAACTATGGCTACACCTTC. It yields the protein CASSRGQNYGYTF. Combining the CDR3 with reference TRBV5-1 and TRBJ1-2 gives the whole variable domain KAGVTQTPRYLIKTRGQQVTLSCSPISGHRSVSWYQQTPGQGLQFLFEYFSETQRNKGNFPGRFSGRQFSNSRSEMNVSTLELGDSALYLCASSRGQNYGYTFGSGTRLTVV.

The V gene is TRBV4-3, the J gene TRBJ2-1; tentatively, D is TRBD2 (5 bases). CDR1 and CDR2 from the germline V gene are LGHNA and YSLEER. The CDR3 spans 16 residues. V gave up 1 base and J gave up 2 bases, with 12 bases separating them. The DNA for the CDR3 is TGCGCCAGCAGCCAAGTGGGCGCGGGTACCTACAATGAGCAGTTCTTC. Amino acids: CASSQVGAGTYNEQFF.

The chain employs TRBV7-6 and TRBJ2-3, with TRBD2 matching over 14 bases. Per the germline V gene, CDR1 is SGHVS and CDR2 is FNYEAQ. J gave up 6 bases and V 4 bases, and 3 bases lay outside the gene matches. The CDR3 is 15 amino acids. CDR3 amino acids: CASSSGTSGSDTQYF. CDR3 coding DNA: TGTGCCAGCAGCTCAGGGACTAGCGGGAGCGATACGCAGTATTTT.

This clone has just a few counts. The rearrangement links TRBV6-1 to TRBJ2-7; D might be TRBD2 (5 bases). Trimming removed 0 bases from V and 9 bases from J, with 9 bases in between. The germline V gene has CDR1 MNHNS and CDR2 SASEGT. This CDR3 comprises 12 residues. The CDR3 nucleotides are TGTGCCAGCAGTGAAGCTCGGACTTTGCAGTACTTC. Translated: CASSEARTLQYF.